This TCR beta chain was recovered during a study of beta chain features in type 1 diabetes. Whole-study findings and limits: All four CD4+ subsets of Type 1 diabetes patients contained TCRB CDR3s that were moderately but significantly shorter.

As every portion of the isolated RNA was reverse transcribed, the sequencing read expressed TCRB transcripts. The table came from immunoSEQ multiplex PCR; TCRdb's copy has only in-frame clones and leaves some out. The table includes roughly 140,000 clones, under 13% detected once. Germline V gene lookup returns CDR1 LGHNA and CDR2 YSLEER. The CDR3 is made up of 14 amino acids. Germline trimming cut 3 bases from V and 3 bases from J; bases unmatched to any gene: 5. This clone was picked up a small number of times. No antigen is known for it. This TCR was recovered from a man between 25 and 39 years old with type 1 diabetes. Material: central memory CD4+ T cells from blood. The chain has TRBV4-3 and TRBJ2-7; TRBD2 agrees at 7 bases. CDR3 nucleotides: TGCGCCAGCAGCCAGGAAGCGGGGTACTACGAGCAGTACTTC. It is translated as CASSQEAGYYEQYF.